This note documents a single T cell receptor beta chain sequence. Its antigen remains unknown. PCR involved 60 Vbeta and 13 Jbeta primers. The data were produced by immunoSEQ multiplex PCR, yet TCRdb's version contains in-frame clones alone and is incomplete. The table has about 200,000 clones, roughly 80% seen once; the top ten hold 2.9%. The sample comes from a study of cytomegalovirus exposure and HLA in healthy donors. General study findings and limits: Presence/absence analyses rested on an assumption that sequencing depth was roughly uniform across donors.

In germline, CDR1 is SGHRS, CDR2 YFSETQ. The CDR3 has 16 amino acids. The ends lost 5 bases at V and 0 bases at J; junction bases unmatched: 5. The sample comprised PBMCs. This clonotype was sampled from a man aged 25 to 40 in good health and CMV-seronegative. The chain has TRBV5-1 and TRBJ2-2; TRBD1 aligns across 9 bases. The CDR3 region has the DNA TGCGCCAGCAGATCTAGGACAGGGGCGAACACCGGGGAGCTGTTTTTT. Residues: CASRSRTGANTGELFF.